These 25 T cell receptor beta chains came from one sample sequenced in a study of post-analysis software for immune sequencing data. Broader study findings: Patients carried five TRBV segments more frequently than controls did, and TRBV5-6, TRBV5-1 and TRBV20-1 were among them.

What these receptors recognize is not known. Every TCR beta cDNA library bore unique molecular identifiers. TCRdb fed the PCR reads into MiXCR, producing one record per CDR3 protein. The data show 350,000 to 450,000 distinct CDR3 sequences, about 40% seen once. The sequenced sample was blood. Receptors originate from a girl aged 2 to 9 with multiple sclerosis.

V usage is TRBV25-1 and J usage is TRBJ2-6, with no clear D. The length of the CDR3 is 20 residues. Germline V gene sequence: CDR1 MGHDK, CDR2 SYGVNS. Trimming stripped 4 bases from V and 0 bases from J, with 22 bases between. In DNA form, the CDR3 reads TGTGCCAGCAGTGGGCCCATGGGTCAGATCAACTTCTCTGGGGCCAACGTCCTGACTTTC. The encoded protein is CASSGPMGQINFSGANVLTF. Filled out from reference TRBV25-1 and TRBJ2-6, the complete variable domain reads EADIYQTPRYLVIGTGKKITLECSQTMGHDKMYWYQQDPGMELHLIHYSYGVNSTEKGDLSSESTVSRIRTEHFPLTLESARPSHTSQYLCASSGPMGQINFSGANVLTFGAGSRLTVL.

J is TRBJ1-4 and V is TRBV6-5, with D unresolved. This CDR3 region has 15 residues. V was clipped by 1 base and J by 10 bases, with 16 bases between them. Per germline, CDR1 MNHEY and CDR2 SVGAGI. Here the CDR3 DNA reads TGTGCCAGCAGTTACTATGCGCTCGGATTGAGAAAACTGTTTTTT. This encodes CASSYYALGLRKLFF.

V usage is TRBV7-2 and J usage is TRBJ1-2, with 9 bases matching TRBD1. The CDR3 extends over 15 amino acids. CDR1 SGHTA and CDR2 FQGNSA come from the germline V gene. The V and J ends lost 4 bases and 8 bases, in that order; junction bases with no gene match: 11. The CDR3 nucleotides are TGTGCCAGCAGCTCAGTAACAGGGGGCGGATGGGGCTACACCTTC. Amino acid sequence: CASSSVTGGGWGYTF.

A few counts support this clonotype. The V gene is TRBV7-9, the J gene TRBJ2-1; the D is unclear. Germline V gene lookup returns CDR1 SEHNR and CDR2 FQNEAQ (reference sequence). This CDR3 comprises 11 residues. The ends were cut back, 2 bases at V and 8 bases at J, with 4 bases in the middle. DNA of the CDR3: TGTGCCAGCAGCTTAATGGATGAGCAGTTCTTC. This sequence encodes CASSLMDEQFF.

In its sample, this clonotype was seen many times. J is TRBJ1-2 and V is TRBV28; D is unclear. The V and J ends lost 3 bases and 8 bases respectively, with 7 bases between them. This CDR3 contains 11 residues. CDR1 and CDR2 (germline): MDHEN, SYDVKM. CDR3 region: CASSFFGGYTF. CDR3 nucleotides: TGTGCCAGCAGTTTCTTTGGAGGCTACACCTTC.

The CDR3 coding sequence is TGTGCCGGCCGTAAACAGGGGGCGGACTACGAGCAGTACTTC. This sequence encodes CAGRKQGADYEQYF. The chain is built from TRBV28 and TRBJ2-7; 9 bases are a match to TRBD1. The V gene's germline CDR1 is MDHEN and CDR2 SYDVKM. The CDR3 is made up of 14 amino acids. Trimming removed 11 bases from V and 3 bases from J; junction bases left unmatched: 11.

This clonotype was seen a handful of times. This chain links TRBV5-1 with TRBJ2-4, with 10 bases fitting TRBD1. With 4 bases clipped from V and 7 bases from J, the junction kept 8 bases outside the gene matches. Germline loops: CDR1 SGHRS, CDR2 YFSETQ. The CDR3 has 15 residues. The CDR3 loop is CASSPGTGEVNIQYF. The CDR3 DNA sequence: TGCGCCAGCAGCCCCGGGACAGGGGAGGTGAACATTCAGTACTTC.

This clonotype showed up just a few times. This chain connects TRBV29-1 to TRBJ2-7, with TRBD1 matching 9 bases. The J segment lost 0 bases and the V segment lost 5 bases, leaving 11 bases of the junction unmatched. The germline V gene has CDR1 SQVTM and CDR2 ANQGSEA. The CDR3 runs 16 residues. CDR3 nucleotides: TGCAGCGTTACAACTCGGACAGGGGTCATCTCCTACGAGCAGTACTTC. Its protein is CSVTTRTGVISYEQYF.

This clonotype was detected a few times. This chain links TRBV5-1 with TRBJ2-1; the D gene is possibly TRBD2 (6 bases). CDR1 is SGHRS and CDR2 is YFSETQ in the germline V gene. V was cut by 0 bases and J by 6 bases, with 16 bases left in between. This CDR3 spans 16 amino acids. Here the CDR3 DNA reads TGCGCCAGCAGCTTGGGGGTCGGGGGTTGGGTCAATGAGCAGTTCTTC. Translation gives CASSLGVGGWVNEQFF.

This clonotype was recorded a few times. The chain combines TRBV27 with TRBJ2-3; D is ambiguous. CDR3 length: 12 residues. Germline V lookup: CDR1 MNHEY, CDR2 SMNVEV (reference sequence). Trimming left V 3 bases short and J 6 bases short, with 7 bases between. The CDR3 reads CASSFDPDTQYF. The CDR3 region has the DNA TGTGCCAGCAGTTTCGACCCCGATACGCAGTATTTT.

In nucleotides, the CDR3 is TGTGCCACCGGGTACTCCACAGATACGCAGTATTTT. This codes for CATGYSTDTQYF. This chain connects TRBV15 to TRBJ2-3; no clear D gene. Germline loops: CDR1 LNHNV, CDR2 YYDKDF (reference sequence). The length of the CDR3 is 12 residues. V lost 8 bases and J lost 2, with 8 bases in between.

The chain carries TRBV20-1 and TRBJ1-2; possible D gene TRBD1, 6 bases. The CDR3 is 13 amino acids. V gave up 4 bases and J gave up 0 bases, with 9 bases separating them. Per the germline V gene, CDR1 is DFQATT and CDR2 is SNEGSKA (reference sequence). The CDR3 sequence: CSANGQPNYGYTF. The CDR3 DNA reads as TGCAGTGCTAACGGACAGCCTAACTATGGCTACACCTTC.

This clonotype showed up just a few times. The V and J genes are TRBV15 and TRBJ2-1; 14 bases line up with TRBD2. The germline V gene encodes CDR1 LNHNV and CDR2 YYDKDF (reference sequence). The V segment lost 0 bases and the J segment 8 bases; nucleotides outside the gene matches: 3. This CDR3 spans 16 amino acids. CDR3 amino acids: CATSRETSGRAYEQFF. The CDR3 nucleotides read TGTGCCACCAGCAGAGAGACTAGCGGGAGGGCCTATGAGCAGTTCTTC.

This clonotype was counted a few times. The V call is TRBV4-2, the J call TRBJ1-2, with 10 bases fitting TRBD1. The CDR3 consists of 15 residues. Germline V CDR1 and CDR2: LGHNA, YNFKEQ. J lost 2 bases, V lost 5 bases, and 5 bases had no gene match. The CDR3 protein is CASSYWTGGNYGYTF. CDR3 nucleotide sequence: TGTGCCAGCAGCTACTGGACAGGGGGAAACTATGGCTACACCTTC.

J is TRBJ2-7 and V is TRBV20-1; perhaps TRBD2 as D (6 bases). Germline V CDR1 and CDR2: DFQATT, SNEGSKA (reference sequence). V was clipped by 3 bases and J by 3 bases, with 12 bases between them. The CDR3 consists of 13 residues. The CDR3 sequence is CSARRGADYEQYF. The CDR3 DNA follows: TGCAGTGCTAGGCGGGGCGCTGACTACGAGCAGTACTTC.

The chain carries TRBV27 and TRBJ1-1, with TRBD1 matching over 7 bases. CDR1 and CDR2 (germline): MNHEY, SMNVEV (reference sequence). This CDR3 has 17 amino acids. J was trimmed by 0 bases and V by 7 bases; bases with no gene match: 14. The DNA of the CDR3 is TGTGCCAGCAAGCCTCAAGGGGGCCTAAGGATGAACACTGAAGCTTTCTTT. Translation: CASKPQGGLRMNTEAFF.

A single count supports this clonotype. One end of the junction varies from germline; a read error may be responsible. The chain links TRBV7-6 to TRBJ2-2; TRBD2 matches 7 bases. The CDR3 has 17 residues. From germline, CDR1 is SGHVS and CDR2 FNYEAQ. CDR3 loop: CASSFWREPSNTGERFF. CDR3 bases: TGTGCCAGCAGCTTCTGGCGGGAGCCATCGAACACCGGGGAGCGGTTTTTT.

In this sample, this clonotype turned up a few times. The chain recombines TRBV4-1 with TRBJ2-5; TRBD2 aligns across 9 bases. The V segment lost 1 base and the J segment 1 base; nucleotides outside the gene matches: 1. The CDR3 is made up of 15 amino acids. Germline CDR1 reads MGHRA; CDR2 reads YSYEKL. The CDR3 loop reads CASSQALAGQETQYF. The CDR3 DNA sequence: TGCGCCAGCAGCCAAGCACTAGCGGGCCAAGAGACCCAGTACTTC.

The chain couples TRBV5-5 to TRBJ2-3; 14 bases map to TRBD2. J gave up 4 bases and V 4 bases, and 11 bases lay outside the gene matches. The CDR3 has 18 residues. CDR1 and CDR2 (germline): SGHKS, YYEKEE (reference sequence). This CDR3 reads CASSPKGLAGDSADTQYF. In DNA, the CDR3 is TGTGCCAGCAGCCCCAAGGGACTAGCGGGAGATAGCGCAGATACGCAGTATTTT.

This clonotype was picked up a small number of times. The chain recombines TRBV20-1 with TRBJ2-1, with a weak D call TRBD2 (5 bases). The germline V and J ends were trimmed by 1 base and 9 bases, with 22 bases remaining between them. Germline-derived CDR1 and CDR2 are DFQATT and SNEGSKA (reference sequence). This CDR3 has 16 residues. The CDR3 protein is CSARVRRGSERIEQFF. DNA for the CDR3: TGCAGTGCTAGAGTCAGACGGGGTTCCGAACGCATTGAGCAGTTCTTC.

This clonotype occurred a few times. DNA of the CDR3: TGTGCCACCAGTGTGGGAGCGGGCTTACACACAGATACGCAGTATTTT. The encoded protein is CATSVGAGLHTDTQYF. This chain joins TRBV24-1 and TRBJ2-3; D is possibly TRBD2 (6 bases). Trimming removed 5 bases from V and 2 bases from J, with 16 bases in between. Germline CDR1 and CDR2: KGHDR and SFDVKD. This CDR3 contains 16 residues.

This clonotype has only a few counts. The chain carries TRBV4-3 and TRBJ2-7, with a weak D call TRBD1 (6 bases). This CDR3 comprises 16 residues. From germline, CDR1 is LGHNA and CDR2 YSLEER. Deletions cut 1 base from V and 7 bases from J, with 20 bases between. The CDR3 loop reads CASSQGVDRAPREQYF. For the CDR3, the DNA is TGCGCCAGCAGCCAAGGAGTGGACAGAGCCCCTCGGGAGCAGTACTTC.

The sample holds a few counts of this clonotype. V usage is TRBV7-9 and J usage is TRBJ2-7; D remains unclear. The CDR3 length is 17 residues. Germline V gene data show CDR1 as SEHNR and CDR2 as FQNEAQ (reference sequence). V lost 1 base, J lost 0 bases, and 16 bases lay in between. The chain's CDR3 is CASSLGSEPFLSYEQYF. DNA for the CDR3: TGTGCCAGCAGCTTAGGGTCCGAGCCTTTTCTCTCCTACGAGCAGTACTTC.

This clonotype was counted between two and nine times. V usage is TRBV7-3 and J usage is TRBJ2-3; D may be TRBD1 or TRBD2 (6 bases each). The CDR3 consists of 16 residues. CDR1 is SGHTA, CDR2 FQGTGA, per germline. Trimming removed 0 bases at V and 6 bases at J, with 16 bases between. The DNA for the CDR3 is TGTGCCAGCAGCTTAACGGGGGGCTTCAGGGTGGATACGCAGTATTTT. This codes for CASSLTGGFRVDTQYF.

The V gene is TRBV6-2 or TRBV6-3, the J gene TRBJ2-7; perhaps TRBD1 as D (5 bases). Germline CDR1 is MNHEY and CDR2 is SVGEGT. The CDR3 contains 15 residues. V was trimmed by 0 bases and J by 1 base, leaving 10 bases between them. The DNA for the CDR3 is TGTGCCAGCAGTTACTCAGGCAGGGTTTCCTACGAGCAGTACTTC. It yields the protein CASSYSGRVSYEQYF.